The clone carrying this T cell receptor beta chain was seen at least ten times. Antigen: not known. The data belong to a study of T cells after posttransplantation cyclophosphamide. Study-level points and caveats: Donor CD8+ memory clones often dominated recipient blood repertoires at later times. Skin or GI-infiltrating T cells shared few TRB sequences with blood. Recipient CMV seropositivity and CMV reactivation strongly tracked TRB clonality.

The assay was immunoSEQ multiplex PCR, and TCRdb's table has in-frame clones only and misses some. The repertoire shows under 50,000 clones, none seen only once; the top ten take roughly 2%. This related bone marrow graft donor gave peripheral blood on the day of marrow donation. The CDR3 runs to 14 residues. Looked up from germline, CDR1 is MDHEN and CDR2 is SYDVKM. The V segment lost 5 bases and the J segment 4 bases; nucleotides outside the gene matches: 6. The sequenced material came from PBMCs. This clonotype was obtained from a man aged 35 to 55 in good health, CMV-negative, and a related stem cell transplant donor. The chain uses TRBV28 and TRBJ2-7, with 9 bases that match TRBD2. The CDR3 spells CASSLRGLAYEQYF. CDR3 in DNA: TGTGCCAGCAGTCTCCGTGGACTAGCGTACGAGCAGTACTTC.